One TCR beta chain is described in this entry. Its antigen is still unknown. V gave up 1 base and J gave up 2 bases; unmatched junction bases: 2. The CDR3 contains 15 residues. CDR1 is MDHEN and CDR2 is SYDVKM in the germline V gene. Measured with immunoSEQ multiplex PCR; TCRdb has only the in-frame clones, and not every one. The data contain roughly 17,000 clones, 60% to 85% of them singletons. CD4+ T cells from unexposed donors were obtained before the COVID-19 pandemic (2011-2018). CD4+ T cells were isolated from the cells after 10 days of culture. Each well had 2 million or so PBMCs in about 5% human AB serum with IL-2. The data belong to a study of CD4 T cells in relation to SARS-CoV-2 and coronaviruses.

This TCR derives from a human donor in good health. Sequencing was performed on CD4+ T cells from PBMCs, cultured in vitro. This sequence joins TRBV28 and TRBJ2-1, with 7 bases aligning to TRBD2. Written as DNA, the CDR3 is TGTGCCAGCAGTTTATCCGGGGGGACCTACAATGAGCAGTTCTTC. It encodes CASSLSGGTYNEQFF.